Below, one TCR beta chain is given with its context. In each case, RNA was isolated and then reverse transcribed into cDNA as the sequencing template. Libraries were prepared by immunoSEQ multiplex PCR; TCRdb keeps only in-frame clonotypes and omits some of them. This sample has nearly 110,000 clones, with 84% found just once. CDR3 length equals 16 residues. Germline trimming cut 0 bases from V and 4 bases from J; bases unmatched to any gene: 5. Germline CDR1 reads LGHNA; CDR2 reads YNFKEQ. Treatment here: oral pan-JAK inhibitor, 5-10 mg twice daily. The data stem from a study of CD8+ T cells in alopecia areata. Study background: Tofacitinib lasted 6 to 18 months, then 6 months off drug.

The source is a human donor with alopecia areata. This material consisted of CD8+ T cells sorted from blood, taken at week 24, from a patient treated with tofacitinib. This chain uses TRBV4-2 with TRBJ2-1; TRBD2 matches 8 bases. The CDR3 DNA reads TGTGCCAGCAGCCAAGAAGGCGGGGGGTTTTACAATGAGCAGTTCTTC. This translates into CASSQEGGGFYNEQFF.